One T cell receptor beta chain is described in this entry. The antigen is undetermined. The data were obtained in a study of post-analysis software for immune sequencing data. On the study more broadly: Disease trajectories encompassed relapsing-remitting, secondary progressive and progressive-relapsing multiple sclerosis. Study outcomes and limitations: F measure showed strong co-clustering of same-batch samples. A few TRBV segments occurring more often in patients than controls included TRBV5-6, TRBV5-1 and TRBV20-1.

The CDR3 contains 14 residues. Between the trimmed V and J ends, which lost 3 bases and 6 bases, there was a span of 14 bases. Prepared TCR beta cDNA libraries contained unique molecular identifiers. TCRdb passed the PCR reads through MiXCR, listing each CDR3 protein once. The repertoire holds about 380,000 distinct CDR3 sequences, with less than 40% as singletons. This chain connects TRBV12-3 or TRBV12-4 to TRBJ1-2; D gene ambiguous. The clonotype comes from a girl aged 5-17 years with multiple sclerosis. Sample: blood. The CDR3 DNA reads TGTGCCAGCAGTTTTCAGGAGGGTCTGGATGGCTACACCTTC. This codes for CASSFQEGLDGYTF.